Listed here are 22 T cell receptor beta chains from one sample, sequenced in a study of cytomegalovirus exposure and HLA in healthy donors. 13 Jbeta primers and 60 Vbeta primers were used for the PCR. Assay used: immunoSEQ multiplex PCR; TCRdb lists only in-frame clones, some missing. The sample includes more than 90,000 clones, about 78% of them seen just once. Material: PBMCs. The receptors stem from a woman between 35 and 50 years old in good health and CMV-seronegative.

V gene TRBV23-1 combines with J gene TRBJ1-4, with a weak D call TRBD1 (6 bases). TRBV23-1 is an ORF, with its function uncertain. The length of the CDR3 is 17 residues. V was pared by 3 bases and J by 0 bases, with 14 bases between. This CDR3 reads CASSHNRVRATNEKLFF. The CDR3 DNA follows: TGCGCCAGCAGTCATAACAGGGTTAGGGCAACTAATGAAAAACTGTTTTTT.

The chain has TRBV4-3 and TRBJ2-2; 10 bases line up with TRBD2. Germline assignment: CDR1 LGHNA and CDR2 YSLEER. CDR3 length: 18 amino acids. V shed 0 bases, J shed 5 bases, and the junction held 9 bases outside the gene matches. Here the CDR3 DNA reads TGCGCCAGCAGCCAAGAGAGGGTAGAAGCGGGAGGGACCGGGGAGCTGTTTTTT. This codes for CASSQERVEAGGTGELFF.

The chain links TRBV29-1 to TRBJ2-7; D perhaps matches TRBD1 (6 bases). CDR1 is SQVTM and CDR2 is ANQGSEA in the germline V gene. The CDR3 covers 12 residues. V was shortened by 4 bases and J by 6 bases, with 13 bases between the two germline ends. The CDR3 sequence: CSVVEGGFEQYF. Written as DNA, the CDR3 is TGCAGCGTTGTAGAAGGGGGATTCGAGCAGTACTTC.

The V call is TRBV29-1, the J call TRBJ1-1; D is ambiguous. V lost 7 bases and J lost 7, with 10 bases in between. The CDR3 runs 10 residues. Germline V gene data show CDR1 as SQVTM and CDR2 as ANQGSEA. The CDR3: CSGAESEAFF. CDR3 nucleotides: TGCAGCGGAGCCGAGAGTGAAGCTTTCTTT.

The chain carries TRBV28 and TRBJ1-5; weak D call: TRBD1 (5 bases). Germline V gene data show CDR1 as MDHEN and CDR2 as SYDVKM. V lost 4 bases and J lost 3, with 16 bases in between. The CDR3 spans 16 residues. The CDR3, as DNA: TGTGCCAGCAGTTATCCCCAGGGTTCCCCCAATCAGCCCCAGCATTTT. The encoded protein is CASSYPQGSPNQPQHF.

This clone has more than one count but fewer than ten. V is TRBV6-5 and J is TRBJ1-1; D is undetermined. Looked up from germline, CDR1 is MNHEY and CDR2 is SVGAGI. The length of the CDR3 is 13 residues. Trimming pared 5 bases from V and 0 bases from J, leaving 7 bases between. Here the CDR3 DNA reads TGTGCCAGCAGTCGAGGGATGAACACTGAAGCTTTCTTT. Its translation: CASSRGMNTEAFF.

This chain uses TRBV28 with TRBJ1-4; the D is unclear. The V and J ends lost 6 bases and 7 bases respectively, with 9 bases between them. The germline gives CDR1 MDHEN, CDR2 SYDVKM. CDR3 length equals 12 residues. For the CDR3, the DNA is TGTGCCAGCAGGTCCTCGGGTGAAAAACTGTTTTTT. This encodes CASRSSGEKLFF.

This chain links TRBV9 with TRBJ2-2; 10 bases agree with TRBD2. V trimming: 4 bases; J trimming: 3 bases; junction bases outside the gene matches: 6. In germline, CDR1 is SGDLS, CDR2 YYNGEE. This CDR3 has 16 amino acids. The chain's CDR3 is CASSRSGRGDTGELFF. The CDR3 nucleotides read TGTGCCAGCAGCCGCAGCGGGAGGGGAGACACCGGGGAGCTGTTTTTT.

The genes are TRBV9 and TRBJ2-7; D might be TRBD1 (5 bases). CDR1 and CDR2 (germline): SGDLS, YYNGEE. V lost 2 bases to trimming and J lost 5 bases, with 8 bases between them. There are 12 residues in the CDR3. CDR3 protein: CASSVQGDEQYF. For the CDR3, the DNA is TGTGCCAGCAGCGTTCAAGGGGACGAGCAGTACTTC.

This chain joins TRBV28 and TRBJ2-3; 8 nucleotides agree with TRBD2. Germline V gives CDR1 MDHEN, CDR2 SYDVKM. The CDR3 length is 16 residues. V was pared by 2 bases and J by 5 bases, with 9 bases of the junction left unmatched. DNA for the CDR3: TGTGCCAGCAGTTTACGTGGATTAGCGGGAATAGATACGCAGTATTTT. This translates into CASSLRGLAGIDTQYF.

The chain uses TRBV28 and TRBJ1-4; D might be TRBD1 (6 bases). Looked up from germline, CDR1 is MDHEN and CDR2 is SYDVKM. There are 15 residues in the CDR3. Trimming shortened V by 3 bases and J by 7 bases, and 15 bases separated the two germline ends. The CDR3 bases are TGTGCCAGCAGTTTGCCTACAGGGTCGGGTGAAAAACTGTTTTTT. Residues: CASSLPTGSGEKLFF.

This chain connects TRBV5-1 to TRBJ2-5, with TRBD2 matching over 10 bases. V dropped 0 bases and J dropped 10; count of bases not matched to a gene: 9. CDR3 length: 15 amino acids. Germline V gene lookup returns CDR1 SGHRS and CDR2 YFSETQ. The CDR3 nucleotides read TGCGCCAGCAGCTTGGTTAGCGGGAGGAAGGTGGACCAGTACTTC. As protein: CASSLVSGRKVDQYF.

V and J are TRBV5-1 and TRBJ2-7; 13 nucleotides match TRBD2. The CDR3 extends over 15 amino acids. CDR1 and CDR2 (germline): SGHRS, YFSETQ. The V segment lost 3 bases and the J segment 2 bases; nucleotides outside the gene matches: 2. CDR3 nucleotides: TGCGCCAGCAGCTCCGGGACTAGCGGGGCCTACGAGCAGTACTTC. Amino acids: CASSSGTSGAYEQYF.

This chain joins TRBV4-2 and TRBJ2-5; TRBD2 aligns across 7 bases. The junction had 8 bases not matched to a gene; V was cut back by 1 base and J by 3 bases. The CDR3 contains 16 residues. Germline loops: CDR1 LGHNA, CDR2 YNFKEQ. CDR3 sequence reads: CASSQGVVGGKETQYF. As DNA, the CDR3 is TGTGCCAGCAGCCAAGGAGTTGTGGGAGGGAAAGAGACCCAGTACTTC.

The CDR3 coding sequence is TGTGCCAGCAGTTCCTCCGGGAGGTTCTACAATGAGCAGTTCTTC. It is translated as CASSSSGRFYNEQFF. The genes are TRBV27 and TRBJ2-1; 7 bases map to TRBD2. CDR1 and CDR2 from the germline V gene are MNHEY and SMNVEV (reference sequence). The CDR3 spans 15 residues. V shed 4 bases, J shed 3 bases, and the junction held 6 bases outside the gene matches.

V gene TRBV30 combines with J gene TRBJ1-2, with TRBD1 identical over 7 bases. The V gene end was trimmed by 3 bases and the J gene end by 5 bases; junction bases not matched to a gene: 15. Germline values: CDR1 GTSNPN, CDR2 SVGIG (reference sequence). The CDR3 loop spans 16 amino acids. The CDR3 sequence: CAWRPGGRGSRYGYTF. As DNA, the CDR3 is TGTGCCTGGAGACCAGGGGGACGGGGTTCTCGATATGGCTACACCTTC.

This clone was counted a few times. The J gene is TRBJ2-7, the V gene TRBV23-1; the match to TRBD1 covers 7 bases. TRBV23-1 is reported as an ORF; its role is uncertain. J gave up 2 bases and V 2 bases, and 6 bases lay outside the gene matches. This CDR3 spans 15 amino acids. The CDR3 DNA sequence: TGCGCCAGCAGTCAAGAATCGGACAGGACCTACGAGCAGTACTTC. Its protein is CASSQESDRTYEQYF.

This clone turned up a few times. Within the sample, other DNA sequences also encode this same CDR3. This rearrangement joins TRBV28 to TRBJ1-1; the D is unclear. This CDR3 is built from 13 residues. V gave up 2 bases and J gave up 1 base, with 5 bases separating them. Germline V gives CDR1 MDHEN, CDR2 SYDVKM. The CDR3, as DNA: TGTGCCAGCAGTTTACCCGGGAACACTGAAGCTTTCTTT. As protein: CASSLPGNTEAFF.

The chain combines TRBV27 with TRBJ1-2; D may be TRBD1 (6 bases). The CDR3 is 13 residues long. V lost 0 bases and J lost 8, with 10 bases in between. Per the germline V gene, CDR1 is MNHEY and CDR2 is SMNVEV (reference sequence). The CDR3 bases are TGTGCCAGCAGTTTATCTCAGGGGCGCGGCTACACCTTC. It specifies CASSLSQGRGYTF.

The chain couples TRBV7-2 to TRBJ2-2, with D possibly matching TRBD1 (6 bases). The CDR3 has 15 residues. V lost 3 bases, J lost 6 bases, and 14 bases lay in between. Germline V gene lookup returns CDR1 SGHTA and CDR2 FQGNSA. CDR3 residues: CASSFKAGDSGELFF. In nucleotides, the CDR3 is TGTGCCAGCAGCTTTAAGGCAGGGGATTCCGGGGAGCTGTTTTTT.

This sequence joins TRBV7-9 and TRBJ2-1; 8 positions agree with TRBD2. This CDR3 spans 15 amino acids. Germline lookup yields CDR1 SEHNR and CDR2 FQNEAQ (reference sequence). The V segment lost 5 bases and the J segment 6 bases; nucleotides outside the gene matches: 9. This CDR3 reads CASSLSGSVLNEQFF. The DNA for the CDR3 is TGTGCCAGCAGCCTAAGCGGGAGCGTCCTCAATGAGCAGTTCTTC. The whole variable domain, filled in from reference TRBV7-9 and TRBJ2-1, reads DTGVSQNPRHKITKRGQNVTFRCDPISEHNRLYWYRQTLGQGPEFLTYFQNEAQLEKSRLLSDRFSAERPKGSFSTLEIQRTEQGDSAMYLCASSLSGSVLNEQFFGPGTRLTVL.

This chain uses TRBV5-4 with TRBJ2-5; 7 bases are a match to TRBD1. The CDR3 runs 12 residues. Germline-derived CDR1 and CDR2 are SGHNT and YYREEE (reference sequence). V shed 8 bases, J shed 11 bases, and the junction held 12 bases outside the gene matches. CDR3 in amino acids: CARRLEQGQQYF. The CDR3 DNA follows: TGTGCCAGAAGACTCGAACAGGGGCAGCAGTACTTC.